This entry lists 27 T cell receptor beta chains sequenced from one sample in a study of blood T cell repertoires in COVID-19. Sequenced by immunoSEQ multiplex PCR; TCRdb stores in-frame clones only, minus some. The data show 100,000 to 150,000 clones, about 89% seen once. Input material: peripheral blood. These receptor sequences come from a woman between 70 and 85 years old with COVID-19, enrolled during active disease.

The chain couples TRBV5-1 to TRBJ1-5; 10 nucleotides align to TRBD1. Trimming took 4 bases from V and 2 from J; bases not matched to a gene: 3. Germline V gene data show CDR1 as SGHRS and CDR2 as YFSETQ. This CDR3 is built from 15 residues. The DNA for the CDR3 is TGCGCCAGCAGCCCTGGGACAGGGGGCAATCAGCCCCAGCATTTT. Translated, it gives CASSPGTGGNQPQHF.

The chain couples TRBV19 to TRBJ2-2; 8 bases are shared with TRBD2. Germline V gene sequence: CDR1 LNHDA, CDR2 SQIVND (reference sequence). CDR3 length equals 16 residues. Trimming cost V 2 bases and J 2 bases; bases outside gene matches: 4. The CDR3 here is CASSIFSGENTGELFF. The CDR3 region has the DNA TGTGCCAGTAGTATATTTAGCGGGGAAAACACCGGGGAGCTGTTTTTT.

CDR3 protein: CASSLVGSRAGSGNTIYF. The CDR3 DNA is TGCGCCAGCAGCTTGGTCGGGTCGAGAGCGGGCTCTGGAAACACCATATATTTT. The chain links TRBV5-1 to TRBJ1-3; D remains ambiguous. The germline gives CDR1 SGHRS, CDR2 YFSETQ. The CDR3 sequence is 18 residues long. V shed 0 bases and J shed 0 bases, with 16 bases lying between them.

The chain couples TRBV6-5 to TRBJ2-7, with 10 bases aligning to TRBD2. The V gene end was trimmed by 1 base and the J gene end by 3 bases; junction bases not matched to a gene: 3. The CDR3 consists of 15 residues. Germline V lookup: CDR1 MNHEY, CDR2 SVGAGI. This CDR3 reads CASSYWPSGGYEQYF. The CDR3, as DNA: TGTGCCAGCAGTTACTGGCCTAGCGGGGGCTACGAGCAGTACTTC.

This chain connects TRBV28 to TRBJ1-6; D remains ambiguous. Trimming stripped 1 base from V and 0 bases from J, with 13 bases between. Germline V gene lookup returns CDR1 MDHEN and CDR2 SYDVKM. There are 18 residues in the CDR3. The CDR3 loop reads CASSLSTQTSSYNSPLHF. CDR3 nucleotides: TGTGCCAGCAGTTTATCCACACAGACCAGCTCCTATAATTCACCCCTCCACTTT.

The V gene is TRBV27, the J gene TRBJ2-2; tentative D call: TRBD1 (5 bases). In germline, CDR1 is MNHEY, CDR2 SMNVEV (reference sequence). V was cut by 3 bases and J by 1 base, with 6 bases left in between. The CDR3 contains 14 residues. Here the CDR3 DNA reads TGTGCCAGCAGTTTGACAGAGAACACCGGGGAGCTGTTTTTT. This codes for CASSLTENTGELFF.

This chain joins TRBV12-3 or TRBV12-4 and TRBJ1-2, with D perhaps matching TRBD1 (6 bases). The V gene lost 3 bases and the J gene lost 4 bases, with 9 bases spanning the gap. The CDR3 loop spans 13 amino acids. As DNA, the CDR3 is TGTGCCAGCAGTTTTGACAGGCGCTATGGCTACACCTTC. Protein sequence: CASSFDRRYGYTF.

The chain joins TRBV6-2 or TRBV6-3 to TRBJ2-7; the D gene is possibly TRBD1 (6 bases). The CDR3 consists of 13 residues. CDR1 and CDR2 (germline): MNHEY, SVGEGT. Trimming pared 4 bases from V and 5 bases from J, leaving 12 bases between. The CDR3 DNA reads TGTGCCAGCAGTTTTGGGGGCGGCCACGAGCAGTACTTC. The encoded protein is CASSFGGGHEQYF.

CDR3 region: CASSYPPQGRNVQPQHF. In DNA form, the CDR3 reads TGTGCCAGCAGTTACCCCCCACAGGGGAGGAATGTTCAGCCCCAGCATTTT. V is TRBV6-2 or TRBV6-3 and J is TRBJ1-5, with 7 bases matching TRBD1. Germline assignment: CDR1 MNHEY and CDR2 SVGEGT. V dropped 2 bases and J dropped 6; count of bases not matched to a gene: 13. The CDR3 loop spans 17 amino acids.

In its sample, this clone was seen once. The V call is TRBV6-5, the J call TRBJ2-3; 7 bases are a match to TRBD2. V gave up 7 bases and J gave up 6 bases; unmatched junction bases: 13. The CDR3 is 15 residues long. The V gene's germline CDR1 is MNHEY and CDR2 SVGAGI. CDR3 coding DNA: TGTGCCAGCAACCCCCGGACTAGTGATGGGGATACGCAGTATTTT. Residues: CASNPRTSDGDTQYF.

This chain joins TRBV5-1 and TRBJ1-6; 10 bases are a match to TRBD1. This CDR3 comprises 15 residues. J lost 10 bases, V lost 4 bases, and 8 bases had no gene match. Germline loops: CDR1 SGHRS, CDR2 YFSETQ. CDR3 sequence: CASSPTGQGESPLHF. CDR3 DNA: TGCGCCAGCAGCCCCACCGGACAGGGGGAATCACCCCTCCACTTT.

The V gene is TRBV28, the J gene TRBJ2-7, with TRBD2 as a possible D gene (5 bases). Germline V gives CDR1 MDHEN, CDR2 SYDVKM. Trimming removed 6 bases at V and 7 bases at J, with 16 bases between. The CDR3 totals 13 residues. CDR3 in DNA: TGTGCCAGCAGACTCCGGGAAGCCGGGGAGCAGTACTTC. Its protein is CASRLREAGEQYF.

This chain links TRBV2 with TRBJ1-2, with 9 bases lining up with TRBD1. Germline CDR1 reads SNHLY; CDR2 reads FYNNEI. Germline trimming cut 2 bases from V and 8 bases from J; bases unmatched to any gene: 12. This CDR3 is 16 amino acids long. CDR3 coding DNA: TGTGCCAGCAGTGAAAGGCGGGGACAGGGTTCAGGAGGCTACACCTTC. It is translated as CASSERRGQGSGGYTF.

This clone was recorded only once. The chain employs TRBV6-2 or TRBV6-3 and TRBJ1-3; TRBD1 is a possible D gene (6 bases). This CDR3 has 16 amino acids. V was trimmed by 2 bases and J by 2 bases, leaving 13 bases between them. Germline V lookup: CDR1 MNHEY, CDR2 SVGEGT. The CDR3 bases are TGTGCCAGCAGTTACGGTGGACAGAATCCTGGAAACACCATATATTTT. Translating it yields CASSYGGQNPGNTIYF.

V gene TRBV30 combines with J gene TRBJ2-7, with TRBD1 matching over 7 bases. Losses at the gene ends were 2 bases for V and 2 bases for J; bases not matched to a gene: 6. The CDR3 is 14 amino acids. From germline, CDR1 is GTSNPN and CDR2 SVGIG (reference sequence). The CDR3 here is CAWSRGTAPYEQYF. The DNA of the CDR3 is TGTGCCTGGAGTAGGGGGACAGCGCCCTACGAGCAGTACTTC.

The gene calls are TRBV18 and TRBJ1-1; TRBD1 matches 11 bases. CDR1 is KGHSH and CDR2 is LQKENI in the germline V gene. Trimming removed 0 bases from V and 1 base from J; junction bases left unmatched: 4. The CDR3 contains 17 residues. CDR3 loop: CASSPPDRGLRNTEAFF. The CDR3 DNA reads TGTGCCAGCTCACCACCGGACAGGGGGCTACGGAACACTGAAGCTTTCTTT.

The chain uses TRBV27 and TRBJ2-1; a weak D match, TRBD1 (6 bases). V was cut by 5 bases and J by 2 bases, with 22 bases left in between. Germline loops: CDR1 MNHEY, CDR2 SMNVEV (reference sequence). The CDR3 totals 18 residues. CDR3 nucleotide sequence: TGTGCCAGCAGTCGCGCCTACGATACAGGGACCCCCTACAATGAGCAGTTCTTC. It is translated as CASSRAYDTGTPYNEQFF.

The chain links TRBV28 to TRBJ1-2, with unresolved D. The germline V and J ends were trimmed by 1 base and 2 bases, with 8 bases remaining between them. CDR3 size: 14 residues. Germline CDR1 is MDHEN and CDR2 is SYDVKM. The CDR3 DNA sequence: TGTGCCAGCAGTTTATTACAGAAAAACTATGGCTACACCTTC. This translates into CASSLLQKNYGYTF.

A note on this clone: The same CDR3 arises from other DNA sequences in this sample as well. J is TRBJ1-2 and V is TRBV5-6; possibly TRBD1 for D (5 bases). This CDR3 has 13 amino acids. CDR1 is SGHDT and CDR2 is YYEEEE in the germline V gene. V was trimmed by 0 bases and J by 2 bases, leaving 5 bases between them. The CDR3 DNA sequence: TGTGCCAGCAGCTTGGGACAGAACTATGGCTACACCTTC. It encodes CASSLGQNYGYTF. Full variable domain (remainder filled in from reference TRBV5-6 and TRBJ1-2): DAGVTQSPTHLIKTRGQQVTLRCSPKSGHDTVSWYQQALGQGPQFIFQYYEEEERQRGNFPDRFSGHQFPNYSSELNVNALLLGDSALYLCASSLGQNYGYTFGSGTRLTVV.

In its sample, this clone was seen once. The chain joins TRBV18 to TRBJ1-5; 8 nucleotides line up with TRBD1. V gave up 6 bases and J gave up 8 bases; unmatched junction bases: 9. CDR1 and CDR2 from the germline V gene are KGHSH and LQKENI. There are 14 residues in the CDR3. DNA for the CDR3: TGTGCCAGCTCCCGTGGACAGGGAAGGGAGCCCCAGCATTTT. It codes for CASSRGQGREPQHF.

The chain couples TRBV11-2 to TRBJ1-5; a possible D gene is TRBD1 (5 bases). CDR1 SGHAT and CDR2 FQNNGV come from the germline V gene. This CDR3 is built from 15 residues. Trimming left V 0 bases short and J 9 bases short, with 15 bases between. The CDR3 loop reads CASSLDSGSGRPQHF. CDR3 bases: TGTGCCAGCAGCTTAGATTCAGGGTCCGGGCGGCCCCAGCATTTT.

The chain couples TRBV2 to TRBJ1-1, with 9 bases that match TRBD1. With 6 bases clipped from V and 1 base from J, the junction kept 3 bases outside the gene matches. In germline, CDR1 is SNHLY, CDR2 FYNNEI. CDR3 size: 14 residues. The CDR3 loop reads CASRTGGSNTEAFF. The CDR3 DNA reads TGTGCCAGCAGGACAGGGGGTTCGAACACTGAAGCTTTCTTT.

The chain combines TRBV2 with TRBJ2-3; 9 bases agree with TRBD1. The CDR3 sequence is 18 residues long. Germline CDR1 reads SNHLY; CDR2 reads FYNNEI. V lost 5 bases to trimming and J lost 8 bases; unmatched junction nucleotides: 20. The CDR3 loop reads CASSWTGDRGSRGGTQYF. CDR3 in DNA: TGTGCCAGCAGTTGGACAGGGGATCGGGGCTCACGCGGGGGTACGCAGTATTTT.

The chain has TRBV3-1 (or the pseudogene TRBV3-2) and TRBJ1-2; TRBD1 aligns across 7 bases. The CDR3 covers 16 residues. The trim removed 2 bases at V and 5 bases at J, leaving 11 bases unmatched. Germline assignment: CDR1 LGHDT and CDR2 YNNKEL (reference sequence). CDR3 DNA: TGTGCCAGCAGCCAACTCCTGCGGACAGGAAGATATGGCTACACCTTC. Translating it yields CASSQLLRTGRYGYTF.

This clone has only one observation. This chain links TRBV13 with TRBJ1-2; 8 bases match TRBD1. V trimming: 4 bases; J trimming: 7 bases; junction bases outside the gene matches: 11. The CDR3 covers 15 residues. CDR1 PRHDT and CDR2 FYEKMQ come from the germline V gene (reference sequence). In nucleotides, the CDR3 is TGTGCCAGCAGCTCAATTGACAGGGGCCGTGGTGGCTACACCTTC. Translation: CASSSIDRGRGGYTF.

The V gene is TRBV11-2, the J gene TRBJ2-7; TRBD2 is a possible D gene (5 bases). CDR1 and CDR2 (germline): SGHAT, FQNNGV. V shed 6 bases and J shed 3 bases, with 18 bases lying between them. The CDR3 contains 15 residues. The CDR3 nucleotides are TGTGCCAGCAGTTCGAGCCGCGGACTCAGCTACGAGCAGTACTTC. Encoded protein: CASSSSRGLSYEQYF.

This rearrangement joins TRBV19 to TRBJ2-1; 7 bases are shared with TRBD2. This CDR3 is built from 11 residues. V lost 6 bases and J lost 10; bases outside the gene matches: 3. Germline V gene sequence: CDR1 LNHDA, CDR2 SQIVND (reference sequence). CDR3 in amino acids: CASSILAEQFF. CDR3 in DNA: TGTGCCAGTAGCATACTAGCGGAGCAGTTCTTC.